The sequence of this TCR beta chain was determined in a study of blood T cell repertoires in COVID-19. Study summary: COVID-19 samples from acute and convalescent phases originated in the United States, Italy and Spain.

Data came from immunoSEQ multiplex PCR; TCRdb stores just in-frame clones and leaves some out. Of about 260,000 clones listed, around 90% are singletons. CDR1 and CDR2 (germline): KGHSH, LQKENI. This CDR3 spans 14 amino acids. V gave up 3 bases and J gave up 5 bases, with 13 bases separating them. This clone appeared a single time. This sequence was found in a human donor in a cohort sampled during active COVID-19. The source material was peripheral blood. The J gene is TRBJ1-1, the V gene TRBV18; D is perhaps TRBD1 (6 bases). The CDR3 DNA follows: TGTGCCAGCTCACCGACACAGGGTGGGACTGAAGCTTTCTTT. It encodes CASSPTQGGTEAFF.